This T cell receptor (beta chain) was documented in a study of blood T cell repertoires in COVID-19. Study details: From the United States, Italy and Spain came samples of acute and convalescent COVID-19. T cells, B-cell-depleted T cells, or PBMCs supplied cDNA or gDNA.

The CDR3 runs 13 residues. The germline V and J ends were trimmed by 0 bases and 4 bases, with 6 bases remaining between them. Germline CDR1 is SGHVS and CDR2 is FQNEAQ. As originally analysed: By means of reference gene primer amplification, nucleated cell counts were estimated. Sequencing used immunoSEQ multiplex PCR; TCRdb keeps in-frame clones, though not all of them. Clone size and the V and J calls come from that table; the DNA yielded D and trimming. This sample has 200,000 to 250,000 clones, with 80% to 90% found just once. The sample was peripheral blood. V and J are TRBV7-8 and TRBJ1-1; no firm D call. The clonotype comes from a woman between 65 and 79 years old with acute or convalescent COVID-19. CDR3 DNA sequence: TGTGCCAGCAGCTTAGCAGCCGGCACTGAAGCTTTCTTT. Amino acid sequence: CASSLAAGTEAFF.